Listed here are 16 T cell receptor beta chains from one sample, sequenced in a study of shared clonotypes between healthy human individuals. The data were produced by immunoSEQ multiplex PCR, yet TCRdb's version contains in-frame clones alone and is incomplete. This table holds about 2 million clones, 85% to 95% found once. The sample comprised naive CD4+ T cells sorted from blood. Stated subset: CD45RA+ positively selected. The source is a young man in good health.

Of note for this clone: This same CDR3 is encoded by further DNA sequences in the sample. The CDR3 DNA follows: TGTGCCAGCAGTTTCGCGAGCTCCTATAATTCACCCCTCCACTTT. Translating it yields CASSFASSYNSPLHF. The rearrangement links TRBV28 to TRBJ1-6; D not certain. The CDR3 extends over 15 amino acids. The ends were cut back, 3 bases at V and 0 bases at J, with 6 bases in the middle. The V gene's germline CDR1 is MDHEN and CDR2 SYDVKM.

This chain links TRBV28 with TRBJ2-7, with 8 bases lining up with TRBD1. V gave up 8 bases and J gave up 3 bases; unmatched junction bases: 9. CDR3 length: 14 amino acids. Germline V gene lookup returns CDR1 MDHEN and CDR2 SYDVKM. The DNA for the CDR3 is TGTGCCAGCGGAAATGGAGACAGGGGCTACGAGCAGTACTTC. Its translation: CASGNGDRGYEQYF.

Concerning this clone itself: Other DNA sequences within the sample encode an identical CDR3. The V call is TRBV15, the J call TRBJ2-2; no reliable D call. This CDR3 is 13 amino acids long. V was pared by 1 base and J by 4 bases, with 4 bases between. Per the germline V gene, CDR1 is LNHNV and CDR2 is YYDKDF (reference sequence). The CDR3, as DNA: TGTGCCACCAGCAGAGTAGGCACCGGGGAGCTGTTTTTT. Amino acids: CATSRVGTGELFF.

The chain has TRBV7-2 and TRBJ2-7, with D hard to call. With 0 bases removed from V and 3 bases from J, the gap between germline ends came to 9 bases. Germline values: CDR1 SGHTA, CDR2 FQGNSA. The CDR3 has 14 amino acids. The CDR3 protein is CASSLALTHYEQYF. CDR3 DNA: TGTGCCAGCAGCTTAGCGCTGACCCACTACGAGCAGTACTTC.

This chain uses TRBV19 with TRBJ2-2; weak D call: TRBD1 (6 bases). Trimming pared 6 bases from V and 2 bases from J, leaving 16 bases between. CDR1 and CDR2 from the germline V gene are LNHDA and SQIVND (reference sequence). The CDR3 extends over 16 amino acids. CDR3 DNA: TGTGCCAGTAGCACCTACAGGGCTCTTAACACCGGGGAGCTGTTTTTT. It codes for CASSTYRALNTGELFF. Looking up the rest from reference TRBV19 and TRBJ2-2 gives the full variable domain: DGGITQSPKYLFRKEGQNVTLSCEQNLNHDAMYWYRQDPGQGLRLIYYSQIVNDFQKGDIAEGYSVSREKKESFPLTVTSAQKNPTAFYLCASSTYRALNTGELFFGEGSRLTVL.

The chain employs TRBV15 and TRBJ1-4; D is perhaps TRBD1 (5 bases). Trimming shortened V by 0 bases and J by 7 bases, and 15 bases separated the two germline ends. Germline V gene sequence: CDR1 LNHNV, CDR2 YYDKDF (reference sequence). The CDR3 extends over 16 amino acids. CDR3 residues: CATSRELPTGGEKLFF. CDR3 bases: TGTGCCACCAGCAGAGAGCTTCCTACTGGGGGTGAAAAACTGTTTTTT.

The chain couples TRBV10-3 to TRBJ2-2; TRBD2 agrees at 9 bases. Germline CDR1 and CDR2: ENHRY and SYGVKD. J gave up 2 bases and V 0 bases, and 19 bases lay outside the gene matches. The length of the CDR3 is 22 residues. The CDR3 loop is CAISESLIGLLSGSKNTGELFF. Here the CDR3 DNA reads TGTGCCATCAGTGAGTCGTTAATCGGGTTACTTAGCGGGAGCAAAAACACCGGGGAGCTGTTTTTT.

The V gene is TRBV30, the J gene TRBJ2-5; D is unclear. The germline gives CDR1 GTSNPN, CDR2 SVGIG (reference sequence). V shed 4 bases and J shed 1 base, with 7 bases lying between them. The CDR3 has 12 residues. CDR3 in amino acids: CAWKLIQETQYF. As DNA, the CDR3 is TGTGCCTGGAAACTAATCCAAGAGACCCAGTACTTC.

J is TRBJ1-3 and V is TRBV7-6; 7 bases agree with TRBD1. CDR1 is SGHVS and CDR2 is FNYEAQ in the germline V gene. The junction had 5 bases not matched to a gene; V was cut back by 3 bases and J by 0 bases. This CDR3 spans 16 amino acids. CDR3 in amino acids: CASSLGQPGSGNTIYF. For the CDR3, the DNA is TGTGCCAGCAGCTTGGGACAGCCCGGCTCTGGAAACACCATATATTTT.

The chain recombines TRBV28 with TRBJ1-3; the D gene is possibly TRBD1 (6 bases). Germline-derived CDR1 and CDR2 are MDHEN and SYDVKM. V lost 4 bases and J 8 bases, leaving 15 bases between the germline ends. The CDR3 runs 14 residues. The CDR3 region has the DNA TGTGCCAGCAGTTCAGGGGTGGGCCGGTACACCATATATTTT. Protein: CASSSGVGRYTIYF.

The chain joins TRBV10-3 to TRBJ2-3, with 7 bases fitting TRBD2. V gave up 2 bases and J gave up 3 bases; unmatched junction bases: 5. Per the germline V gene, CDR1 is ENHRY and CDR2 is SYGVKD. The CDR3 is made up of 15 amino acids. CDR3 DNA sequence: TGTGCCATCAGTGAGAGCGGGGCGACAACAGATACGCAGTATTTT. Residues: CAISESGATTDTQYF.

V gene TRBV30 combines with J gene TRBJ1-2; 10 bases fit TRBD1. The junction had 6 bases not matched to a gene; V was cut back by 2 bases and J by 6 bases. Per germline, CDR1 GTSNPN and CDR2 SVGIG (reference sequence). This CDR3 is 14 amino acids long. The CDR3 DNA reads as TGTGCCTGGAGTTTAAGGACAGGGGGTCATGGCTACACCTTC. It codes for CAWSLRTGGHGYTF.

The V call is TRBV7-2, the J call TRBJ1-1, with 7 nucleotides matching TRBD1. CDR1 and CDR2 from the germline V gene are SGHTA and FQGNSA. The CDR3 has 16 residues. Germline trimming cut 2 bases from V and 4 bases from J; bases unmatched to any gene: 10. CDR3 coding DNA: TGTGCCAGCAGCTTACCACAGGGGTGGGTGGTCACTGAAGCTTTCTTT. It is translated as CASSLPQGWVVTEAFF.

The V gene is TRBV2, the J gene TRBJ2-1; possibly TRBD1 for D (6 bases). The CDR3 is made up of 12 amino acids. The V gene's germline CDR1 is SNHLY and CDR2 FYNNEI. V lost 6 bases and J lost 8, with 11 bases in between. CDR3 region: CASRGTFDEQFF. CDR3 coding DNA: TGTGCCAGCAGGGGGACATTCGATGAGCAGTTCTTC.

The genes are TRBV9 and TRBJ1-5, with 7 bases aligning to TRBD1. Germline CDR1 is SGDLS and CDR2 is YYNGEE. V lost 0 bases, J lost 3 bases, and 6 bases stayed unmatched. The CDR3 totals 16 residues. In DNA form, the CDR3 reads TGTGCCAGCAGCGTAGCTTTGGGACAGATCAATCAGCCCCAGCATTTT. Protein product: CASSVALGQINQPQHF.

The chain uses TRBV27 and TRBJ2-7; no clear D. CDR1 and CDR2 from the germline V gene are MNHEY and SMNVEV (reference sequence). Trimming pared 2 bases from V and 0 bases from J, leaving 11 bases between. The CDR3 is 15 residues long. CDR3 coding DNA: TGTGCCAGCAGTTTAAAGTCAGCGCTCTCCTACGAGCAGTACTTC. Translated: CASSLKSALSYEQYF.